Each of the 3 T cell receptor beta chains below was sequenced from the same sample in a study of blood T cell repertoires in COVID-19. TCRdb keeps only in-frame clones here, not all; method: immunoSEQ multiplex PCR. The sample lists 85,000 to 120,000 clones, 76% occurring once. The sequenced sample was peripheral blood. All receptors derive from a man at least 80 years old with COVID-19, enrolled during active disease.

This sequence joins TRBV24-1 and TRBJ2-2; maybe TRBD1 (6 bases). This CDR3 comprises 18 residues. CDR1 is KGHDR, CDR2 SFDVKD, per germline. With 3 bases removed from V and 1 base from J, the gap between germline ends came to 17 bases. DNA for the CDR3: TGTGCCACCAGTGATCCTCAGACAGGATCATTGAACACCGGGGAGCTGTTTTTT. Translating gives CATSDPQTGSLNTGELFF.

The chain couples TRBV11-3 to TRBJ2-2; TRBD1 agrees at 12 bases. The trim removed 3 bases at V and 8 bases at J, leaving 4 bases unmatched. The CDR3 is 15 amino acids. Germline assignment: CDR1 SGHNT and CDR2 YENEEA. In DNA, the CDR3 is TGTGCCAGCAGCTTGGGACAGGGGGCGTCTGGGGAGCTGTTTTTT. Amino acid sequence: CASSLGQGASGELFF. The variable domain in full, completed from reference TRBV11-3 and TRBJ2-2, reads EAGVVQSPRYKIIEKKQPVAFWCNPISGHNTLYWYLQNLGQGPELLIRYENEEAVDDSQLPKDRFSAERLKGVDSTLKIQPAELGDSAVYLCASSLGQGASGELFFGEGSRLTVL.

The V call is TRBV29-1, the J call TRBJ2-7, with 7 bases identical to TRBD1. With 6 bases clipped from V and 2 bases from J, the junction kept 10 bases outside the gene matches. Germline V gives CDR1 SQVTM, CDR2 ANQGSEA. The CDR3 spans 14 residues. The CDR3 DNA reads TGCAGCGTGATGTGGGACAGCGGTCCCTACGAGCAGTACTTC. This translates into CSVMWDSGPYEQYF.